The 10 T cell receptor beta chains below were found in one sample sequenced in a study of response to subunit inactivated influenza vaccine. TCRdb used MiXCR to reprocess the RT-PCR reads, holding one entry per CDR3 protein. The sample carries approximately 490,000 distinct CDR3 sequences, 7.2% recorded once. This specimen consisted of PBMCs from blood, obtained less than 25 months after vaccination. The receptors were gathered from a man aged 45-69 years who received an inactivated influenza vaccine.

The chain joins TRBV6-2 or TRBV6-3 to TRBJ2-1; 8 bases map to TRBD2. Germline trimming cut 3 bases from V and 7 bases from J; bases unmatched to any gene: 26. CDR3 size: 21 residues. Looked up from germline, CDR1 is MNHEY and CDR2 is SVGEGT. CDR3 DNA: TGTGCCAGCAGTTATCTCCCCTCCCCGGGACTAGATAAGGGGGTTCGGAATGAGCAGTTCTTC. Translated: CASSYLPSPGLDKGVRNEQFF.

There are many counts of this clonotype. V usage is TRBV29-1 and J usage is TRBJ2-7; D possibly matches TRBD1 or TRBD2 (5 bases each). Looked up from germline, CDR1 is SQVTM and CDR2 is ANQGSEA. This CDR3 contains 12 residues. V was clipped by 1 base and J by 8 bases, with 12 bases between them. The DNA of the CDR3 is TGCAGCGTTGAAGGGGACCGACTGAAGCAGTACTTC. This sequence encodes CSVEGDRLKQYF.

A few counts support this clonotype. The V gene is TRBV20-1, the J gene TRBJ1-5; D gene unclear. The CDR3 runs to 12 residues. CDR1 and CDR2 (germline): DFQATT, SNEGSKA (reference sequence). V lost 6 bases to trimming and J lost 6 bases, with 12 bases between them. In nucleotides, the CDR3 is TGCAGTGCCGGTGGGCGGGCTCAGCCCCAGCATTTT. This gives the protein CSAGGRAQPQHF.

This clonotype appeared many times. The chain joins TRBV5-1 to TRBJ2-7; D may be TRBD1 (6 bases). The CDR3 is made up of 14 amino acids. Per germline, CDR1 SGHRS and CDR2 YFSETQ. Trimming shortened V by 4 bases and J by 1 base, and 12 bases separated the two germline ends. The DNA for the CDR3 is TGCGCCAGCAGCATACAGGGAATGTCCTACGAGCAGTACTTC. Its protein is CASSIQGMSYEQYF.

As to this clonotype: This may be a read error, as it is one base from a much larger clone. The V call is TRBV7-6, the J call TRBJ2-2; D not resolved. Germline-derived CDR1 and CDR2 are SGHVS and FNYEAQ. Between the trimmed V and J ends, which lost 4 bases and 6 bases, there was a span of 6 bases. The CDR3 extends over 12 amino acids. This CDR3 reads CASSSGSGELFF. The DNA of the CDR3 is TGTGCCAGCAGCTCCGGGTCCGGGGAGCTGTTTTTT. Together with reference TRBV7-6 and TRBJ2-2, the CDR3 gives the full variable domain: GAGVSQSPRYKVTKRGQDVALRCDPISGHVSLYWYRQALGQGPEFLTYFNYEAQQDKSGLPNDRFSAERPEGSISTLTIQRTEQRDSAMYRCASSSGSGELFFGEGSRLTVL.

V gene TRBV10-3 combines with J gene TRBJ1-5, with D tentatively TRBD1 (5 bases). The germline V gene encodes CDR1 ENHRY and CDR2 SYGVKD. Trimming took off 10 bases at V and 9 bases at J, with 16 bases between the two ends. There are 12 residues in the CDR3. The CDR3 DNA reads TGTGCCACCAGGGAAGGGGTAGGGCCCCAGCATTTT. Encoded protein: CATREGVGPQHF.

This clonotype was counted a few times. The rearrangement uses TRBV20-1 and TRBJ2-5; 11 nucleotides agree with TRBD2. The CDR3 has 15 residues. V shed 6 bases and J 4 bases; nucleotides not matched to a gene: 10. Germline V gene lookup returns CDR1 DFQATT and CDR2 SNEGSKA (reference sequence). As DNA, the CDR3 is TGCAGTGCGGGGAGTAGCGGGAGGGCCCGAGAGACCCAGTACTTC. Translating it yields CSAGSSGRARETQYF.

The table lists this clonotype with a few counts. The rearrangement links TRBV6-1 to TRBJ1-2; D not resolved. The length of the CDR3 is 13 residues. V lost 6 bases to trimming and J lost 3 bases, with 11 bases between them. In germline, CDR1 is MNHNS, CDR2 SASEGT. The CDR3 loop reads CASRIDGYYGYTF. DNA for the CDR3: TGTGCCAGCAGGATAGACGGGTACTATGGCTACACCTTC.

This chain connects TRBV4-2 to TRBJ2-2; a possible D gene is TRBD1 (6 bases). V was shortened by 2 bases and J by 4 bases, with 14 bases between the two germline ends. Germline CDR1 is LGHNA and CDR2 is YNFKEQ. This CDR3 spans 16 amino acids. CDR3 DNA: TGTGCCAGCAGCCAAATCTCTAGCAGGGGCACCGGGGAGCTGTTTTTT. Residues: CASSQISSRGTGELFF.

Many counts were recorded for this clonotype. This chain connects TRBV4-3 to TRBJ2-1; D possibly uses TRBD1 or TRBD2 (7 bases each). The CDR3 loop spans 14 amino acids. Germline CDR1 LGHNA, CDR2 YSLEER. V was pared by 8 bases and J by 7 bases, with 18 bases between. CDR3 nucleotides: TGCGCCAGCCAAAATTACAGGGGAGGGAATGAGCAGTTCTTC. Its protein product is CASQNYRGGNEQFF.